The clone carrying this T cell receptor (beta chain) was counted between two and nine times. Antigen: not known. It was with 60 Vbeta and 13 Jbeta primers that the PCR ran. Study processing details: In a later analysis, some 80 million unique TCR beta chains included roughly 11 million shared by two or more donors. The data were produced by immunoSEQ multiplex PCR, yet TCRdb's version contains in-frame clones alone and is incomplete. The DNA gave D and trimming, while V, J and clone size come from that table. This table has under 150,000 clones, over 70% appearing once. Each of the donors was a healthy bone marrow donor. Trimming removed 7 bases from V and 2 bases from J; junction bases left unmatched: 7. The V gene's germline CDR1 is MNHEY and CDR2 SMNVEV (reference sequence). The CDR3 is 14 residues long. These data come from a study of cytomegalovirus exposure and HLA in healthy donors. The study's findings and limits: Reportedly, fewer N-insertions than the roughly 700-donor mean appeared in an Asian-associated ancestry cluster in a later analysis. Most sequenced TCRs were rare (though some public TCRs occurred in many donors).

This TCR came from a man between 40 and 49 years old in good health and CMV-seropositive. The sequenced sample was PBMCs. The J gene is TRBJ2-7, the V gene TRBV27; 8 bases fit TRBD1. The CDR3 here is CASKWGTGAYEQYF. Written as DNA, the CDR3 is TGTGCCAGCAAGTGGGGGACAGGTGCCTACGAGCAGTACTTC.